Below, one TCR beta chain is given with its context. Its specific antigen is unknown. Base quality data are lacking; no much larger clone is found one base away. The CDR3 contains 15 residues, cysteine and phenylalanine counted. The kept DNA is CDR3 alone, 45 bases in frame from the first base. The germline V gene sets CDR1 to MRHNA and CDR2 to SNTAGT. V gives up 5 bases and J gives up 7 bases, and the segment between their germline ends measures 15 bases. Participants in the prospective study were enrolled through a virtual design, were aged roughly 18 to 90 years, and lived in some 24 United States geographic areas. In the prospective study, cohorts were assigned on the basis of participant-reported clinical history obtained from a screening survey and a study questionnaire. In the prospective study, mobile phlebotomists collected whole blood, serum and a nasopharyngeal or oropharyngeal swab from each participant. Additional blood draws and questionnaires over an approximately 2-month period could optionally be provided by prospective study participants. Prospective study blood samples were shipped either frozen or at room temperature before DNA extraction.

The data belong to a study of blood T cell repertoires in COVID-19 (dated by TCRdb to 2019 to 2021). Regarding the complete study: Samples from collaborators originated in the United States, Italy and Spain and spanned both the acute and convalescent phases of COVID-19. The material from the prospective study consisted of cDNA or gDNA derived from T cells, B-cell-depleted T cells, or PBMCs. The dataset comprised deeply sampled blood TCRbeta repertoires from subjects exposed to, actively infected with, or recovered from COVID-19. The repertoires were made available in a free public database intended to serve as a resource for research on the immune response to SARS-CoV-2. The samples were drawn from the first 160 participants of the ongoing ImmuneRACE study and from 1,254 subjects provided by 6 global collaborators. Nearly every sample came with metadata listing a de-identified subject ID, COVID-19 status, age in years and sex. HLA class I and class II types, where available, came from metadata supplied by the sample provider rather than from assay-based typing.

Summary of the overall study and its limitations: The amount of clinical and demographic metadata varied by source and participant and was provided uncurated.

TCRbeta CDR3 regions were amplified from genomic DNA using the immunoSEQ Assay, a bias-controlled multiplex PCR. For the original study's pipeline: Nucleated cell counts per sample were estimated from amplification of reference gene primers within the assay. To quantify the absolute abundance of each unique TCRbeta CDR3 rearrangement, sequence reads were collapsed and filtered. For each sample, productive Simpson clonality was calculated as the square root of Simpson's diversity index across productive rearrangements. As stored in TCRdb, this immuneACCESS dataset retains in-frame rearrangements with V and J assigned. A fraction of the clones does not appear; measured against another copy, unresolved V genes explain less than half of the discrepancy, and the remainder lacks a known reason. The V and J calls and clone size are taken from that table; D and trimming were inferred from the DNA. The sample table lists approximately 250,000 clones, approximately 79% of them with a count of one. Of the sample, around 4.1% is held by the ten largest clones.

The rearrangement joined TRBV6-4 to TRBJ1-6; the D region possibly corresponds to TRBD1 (5 bases align). Sequencing input: PBMCs or T cells enriched from blood (not recorded which). This receptor was obtained from a man under 40 with acute COVID-19. The DNA sequence is as follows: TGTGCCAGCAGTAGCGAGACAGCATGGAATTCACCCCTCCACTTT. Its coded protein is CASSSETAWNSPLHF.